This passage covers 20 T cell receptor beta chains from one sample sequenced in a study of tumor-infiltrating lymphocytes in primary liver carcinoma (dated by TCRdb to 2016 to 2017). Without any cell sorting, total RNA and DNA were co-extracted from approximately 22-30 mg of bulk tissue using the AllPrep DNA/RNA mini kit. The listed sequencing device is Illumina HiSeq 2500. A constant-region primer and ProtoScript II reverse transcriptase were used to reverse-transcribe TCRbeta-specific cDNA from about 0.55 ug total RNA. Construction of the TCRbeta libraries relied on three nested rounds of multiplex PCR, following a slightly modified ARM-PCR procedure. Each of the first two PCR rounds ran for approximately 10 cycles and used multiplex TRBV1-TRBV30 forward primers together with a Cbeta reverse primer. TCRdb reprocessing: public reads trimmed at Q25 with fastp, clones called with MiXCR, in-frame beta chains kept. Here each entry gathers all rows of one CDR3 protein and keeps the most common genes and DNA. Present in this sample are tens of thousands of distinct CDR3 sequences, roughly 80% of which were seen just once. Together, the top ten hold around 40% of the sample.

Material for sequencing was tumor-adjacent normal liver tissue. The receptor set was obtained from a woman in her 30s with primary liver carcinoma and hepatitis B virus infection.

The table lists this clonotype with a count of one. The V and J genes are TRBV4-3 and TRBJ2-1, with a weak D call TRBD2 (5 bases). The germline CDR1 and CDR2 sequences are LGHNA and YSLEER. This CDR3 is built from 14 residues. The CDR3, as DNA: TGCATCAGCGGCCACAGAGAGTTGGTCAATGAGCAGTTCTTC. Encoded protein: CISGHRELVNEQFF.

As regards this clonotype: This clone may be a read error of a much larger clone one base away. The rearrangement links TRBV12-3 or TRBV12-4 to TRBJ2-3; D not resolved. The V gene lost 3 bases and the J gene lost 0 bases, with 10 bases spanning the gap. This CDR3 has 15 residues. This CDR3 is CASSFPSPSTDTQYF. Written as DNA, the CDR3 is TGTGCCAGCAGTTTTCCCTCTCCTAGCACAGATACGCAGTATTTT.

Comment on this clonotype: At one boundary the junction diverges from the germline segment, which might be a read error. This chain's CDR3 is CASSPEWGGLYEQFF. Written as DNA, the CDR3 is TGCGCCAGCAGCCCAGAGTGGGGAGGCCTTTATGAGCAGTTCTTC. V is TRBV5-4 and J is TRBJ2-1; TRBD2 is a possible D gene (6 bases). This CDR3 has 15 residues. CDR1 and CDR2 (germline): SGHNT, YYREEE (reference sequence).

Comments on this clonotype: The junction departs from the called germline gene at one end, perhaps through a read error. The chain couples TRBV29-1 to TRBJ2-3; 9 bases are shared with TRBD2. The CDR3 is 13 amino acids. Germline CDR1 and CDR2: SQVTM and ANQGSEA. As DNA, the CDR3 is TGCAGGGTTGCTGCGGGAGGGGAAGATACACAGTATTTT. As protein: CRVAAGGEDTQYF.

This clonotype was counted at least ten times. V gene TRBV6-1 combines with J gene TRBJ2-1; possible D gene TRBD2, 6 bases. In germline, CDR1 is MNHNS, CDR2 SASEGT. There are 13 residues in the CDR3. V lost 8 bases and J 4 bases, leaving 12 bases between the germline ends. The CDR3 is CASGLAEYNEQFF. The CDR3 DNA sequence: TGTGCCAGCGGATTAGCGGAATACAATGAGCAGTTCTTC.

J is TRBJ1-2 and V is TRBV6-5; D perhaps matches TRBD1 (6 bases). There are 13 residues in the CDR3. CDR1 is MNHEY, CDR2 SVGAGI, per germline. Between the trimmed V and J ends, which lost 6 bases and 14 bases, there was a span of 22 bases. The CDR3 spells CASRTSGVRGWTF. In DNA form, the CDR3 reads TGTGCCAGCAGGACTTCAGGGGTGAGAGGCTGGACCTTC.

Worth noting for this clonotype: The junction differs from germline at one of its ends, possibly a read error. The chain recombines TRBV7-9 with TRBJ2-7; D is undetermined. Per germline, CDR1 SEHNR and CDR2 FQNEAQ (reference sequence). This CDR3 comprises 11 residues. The CDR3, as DNA: TGTACCAGCAGCCCCAGCTACGGGCGGTACTTC. Protein: CTSSPSYGRYF.

Details on this clonotype: It is likely a read error, because the conserved phenylalanine at the end of the CDR3 is missing. This chain connects TRBV11-2 to TRBJ2-7, with no clear D. Germline V CDR1 and CDR2: SGHAT, FQNNGV. This CDR3 has 14 amino acids. The DNA of the CDR3 is TGTGCCAGCAGCTTCGGTGAAACTGCCTACGACCAGTACCTC. Translating gives CASSFGETAYDQYL.

This clonotype was seen a single time. At one of its ends the junction is not consistent with the germline gene, which may arise from a read error. The chain couples TRBV4-1 to TRBJ2-4; D is possibly TRBD1 (6 bases). The CDR3 runs to 16 residues. Looked up from germline, CDR1 is MGHRA and CDR2 is YSYEKL. CDR3 loop: CASSPEMNRDTSKWSF. In DNA form, the CDR3 reads TGCGCCAGCAGCCCAGAGATGAATAGGGACACAAGCAAGTGGAGCTTC.

The rearrangement links TRBV6-6 to TRBJ2-1; a possible D gene is TRBD1 (5 bases). There are 13 residues in the CDR3. Deletions cut 8 bases from V and 5 bases from J, with 13 bases between. Germline CDR1 and CDR2: MNHNY and SVGAGI (reference sequence). The CDR3 DNA is TGTGCCAGCGGGGCACTCTCGGACAATGAGCAGTTCTTC. It encodes CASGALSDNEQFF.

About this clonotype itself: The junction and the germline gene differ at one end; a read error may be behind it. The rearrangement joins TRBV6-1 to TRBJ2-7; TRBD2 aligns across 7 bases. CDR1 MNHNS and CDR2 SASEGT come from the germline V gene. There are 15 residues in the CDR3. The CDR3 DNA sequence: TGTGCCAGCAGTGAACGGGGGGAACCCTCCTATGAGCAGTACTTC. It codes for CASSERGEPSYEQYF.

The chain couples TRBV6-2 or TRBV6-3 to TRBJ1-1; D remains unclear. V was shortened by 7 bases and J by 11 bases, with 20 bases between the two germline ends. Germline V CDR1 and CDR2: MNHEY, SVGEGT. The CDR3 spans 13 residues. CDR3 protein: CASNPTPALMAFF. CDR3 nucleotide sequence: TGTGCCAGCAACCCGACACCGGCCCTAATGGCTTTCTTT.

The genes are TRBV7-6 and TRBJ1-1; D is unclear. V shed 1 base and J shed 3 bases, with 9 bases lying between them. Per germline, CDR1 SGHVS and CDR2 FNYEAQ. The CDR3 sequence is 14 residues long. The DNA for the CDR3 is TGTGCCAGCAGCTTAGTACCCGGGGACACTGAAGCTTTCTTT. Its translation: CASSLVPGDTEAFF.

This clonotype was detected only once. A junction boundary mismatches the germline segment, possibly from a read error. The V and J genes are TRBV4-3 and TRBJ2-1; 7 bases are shared with TRBD2. CDR3 length equals 16 residues. Germline-derived CDR1 and CDR2 are LGHNA and YSLEER. The CDR3 spells CASSQDWDYAYNEKFF. DNA of the CDR3: TGCGCCAGCAGCCAAGATTGGGACTACGCCTACAATGAGAAGTTCTTC.

Regarding this clonotype: The conserved closing phenylalanine or tryptophan is absent in this CDR3, likely reflecting a read error. The rearrangement links TRBV4-2 to TRBJ1-2; D is perhaps TRBD1 (5 bases). The CDR3 loop spans 15 amino acids. Germline CDR1 is LGHNA and CDR2 is YNFKEQ. The CDR3 region is CANSQDAGRERGYTS. In DNA, the CDR3 is TGTGCCAACAGCCAAGATGCGGGGCGCGAGCGTGGCTACACCTCC.

A few counts support this clonotype. Mismatch with germline at one junction end may stem from a read error. The chain joins TRBV10-3 to TRBJ2-5; the D is unclear. The CDR3 loop spans 15 amino acids. The germline V gene encodes CDR1 ENHRY and CDR2 SYGVKD. CDR3 bases: TGTGCCACCAGTGAGTCAGCTACCAGACAAGAGACCCAGTACTTC. Translating it yields CATSESATRQETQYF.

Concerning this clonotype itself: A clone one base away is much larger, so this may be a read error. Here the CDR3 reads CVSRPTGSSYEQYF. CDR3 DNA sequence: TGTGTCAGCAGACCAACAGGCAGCTCCTACGAGCAGTACTTC. The chain uses TRBV28 and TRBJ2-7, with D perhaps TRBD1 (5 bases). The length of the CDR3 is 14 residues. CDR1 and CDR2 (germline): MDHEN, SYDVKM.

As to this clonotype: One end of the junction does not line up with germline, which may come from a read error. The chain couples TRBV6-6 to TRBJ1-2; TRBD1 agrees at 8 bases. Germline-derived CDR1 and CDR2 are MNHNY and SVGAGI (reference sequence). This CDR3 is 17 amino acids long. CDR3 coding DNA: TGTGCCTGCAGTTGCTCCTCTTATGGACAGGGCATATATGGCTACACCTTC. Encoded protein: CACSCSSYGQGIYGYTF.

Of note for this clonotype: At one boundary the junction diverges from the germline segment, which might be a read error. Here the CDR3 DNA reads TGCTGCGTAGGGCGGGACGGGACTGAAGCTTTCTTT. Protein: CCVGRDGTEAFF. The rearrangement joins TRBV29-1 to TRBJ1-1, with D perhaps matching TRBD1 (5 bases). Germline lookup yields CDR1 SQVTM and CDR2 ANQGSEA. CDR3 size: 12 residues.

The chain is built from TRBV11-1 and TRBJ2-5; no definite D call. Trimming took off 0 bases at V and 3 bases at J, with 8 bases between the two ends. The CDR3 spans 14 residues. Germline V lookup: CDR1 SGHAT, CDR2 FQDESV (reference sequence). The DNA for the CDR3 is TGTGCCAGCAGCTTAGCAGAGAGCAAAGAGACCCAGTACTTC. Amino acids: CASSLAESKETQYF.